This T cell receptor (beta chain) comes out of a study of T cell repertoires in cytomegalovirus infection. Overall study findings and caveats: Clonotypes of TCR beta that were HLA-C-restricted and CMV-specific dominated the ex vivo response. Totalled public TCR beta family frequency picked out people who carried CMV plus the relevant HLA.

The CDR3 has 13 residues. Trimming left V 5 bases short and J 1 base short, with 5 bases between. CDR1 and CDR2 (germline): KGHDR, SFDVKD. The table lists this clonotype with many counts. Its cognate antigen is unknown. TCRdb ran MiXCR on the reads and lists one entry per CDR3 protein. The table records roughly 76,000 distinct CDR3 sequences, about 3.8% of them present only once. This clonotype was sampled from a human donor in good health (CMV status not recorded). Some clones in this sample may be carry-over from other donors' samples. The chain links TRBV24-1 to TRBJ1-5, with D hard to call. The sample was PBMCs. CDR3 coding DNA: TGTGCCACCAGTGGCGACAGCAATCAGCCCCAGCATTTT. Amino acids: CATSGDSNQPQHF.